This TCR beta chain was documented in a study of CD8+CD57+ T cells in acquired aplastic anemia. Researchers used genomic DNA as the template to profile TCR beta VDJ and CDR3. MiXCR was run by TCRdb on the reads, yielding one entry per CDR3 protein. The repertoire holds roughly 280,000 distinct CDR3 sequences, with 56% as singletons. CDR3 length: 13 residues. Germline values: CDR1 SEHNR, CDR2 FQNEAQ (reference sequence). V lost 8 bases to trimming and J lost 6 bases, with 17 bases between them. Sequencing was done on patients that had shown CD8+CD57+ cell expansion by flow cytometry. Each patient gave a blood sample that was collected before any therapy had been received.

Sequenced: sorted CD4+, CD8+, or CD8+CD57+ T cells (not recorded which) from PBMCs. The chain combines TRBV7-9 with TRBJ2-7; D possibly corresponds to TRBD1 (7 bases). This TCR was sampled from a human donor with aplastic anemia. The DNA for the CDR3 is TGTGCCAGCGGTCGACAGGGACTCTGCGAGCAGTACTTC. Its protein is CASGRQGLCEQYF.